These 17 T cell receptor beta chains originate from one sample sequenced in a study of T cell responses to AZD1222 COVID-19 vaccine. Only in-frame clones appear in the TCRdb table, and some are missing; sequencing was by immunoSEQ multiplex PCR. The sample shows about 84,000 clones, roughly 85% of them seen only once. The starting material was peripheral blood, obtained on day 0 of AZD1222 vaccination. These TCRs come from an adult in good health.

The J gene is TRBJ1-4, the V gene TRBV29-1; D is uncertain. Trimming shortened V by 6 bases and J by 0 bases, and 2 bases separated the two germline ends. Germline CDR1 reads SQVTM; CDR2 reads ANQGSEA. CDR3 length equals 11 residues. The CDR3 coding sequence is TGCAGCGTAGCAACTAATGAAAAACTGTTTTTT. Its protein is CSVATNEKLFF.

This clone has a single count. The chain links TRBV2 to TRBJ2-5, with D uncertain. V shed 5 bases and J shed 7 bases, with 11 bases lying between them. The CDR3 consists of 12 residues. The germline gives CDR1 SNHLY, CDR2 FYNNEI. CDR3 DNA sequence: TGTGCCAGCAGTCGTTCTCTGTGGACCCAGTACTTC. This gives the protein CASSRSLWTQYF.

The chain combines TRBV2 with TRBJ2-2; a possible D gene is TRBD2 (6 bases). V shed 6 bases and J shed 5 bases, with 13 bases lying between them. Per the germline V gene, CDR1 is SNHLY and CDR2 is FYNNEI. The CDR3 is 14 amino acids. CDR3 protein: CASSPGVLTGELFF. CDR3 in DNA: TGTGCCAGCAGCCCGGGAGTGTTGACCGGGGAGCTGTTTTTT.

The V call is TRBV27, the J call TRBJ2-2, with D perhaps matching TRBD2 (5 bases). Per the germline V gene, CDR1 is MNHEY and CDR2 is SMNVEV (reference sequence). V shed 8 bases and J shed 1 base, with 17 bases lying between them. This CDR3 comprises 16 residues. CDR3 region: CASRPSGFLNTGELFF. CDR3 in DNA: TGTGCCAGCCGTCCCTCGGGGTTCTTGAACACCGGGGAGCTGTTTTTT.

This clone has just one count. The V call is TRBV6-1, the J call TRBJ1-2; 9 bases are a match to TRBD1. V dropped 5 bases and J dropped 4; count of bases not matched to a gene: 5. Germline V gene sequence: CDR1 MNHNS, CDR2 SASEGT. This CDR3 region has 14 residues. Here the CDR3 reads CASSPGQGPYGYTF. The CDR3 DNA is TGTGCCAGCAGTCCGGGACAGGGCCCCTATGGCTACACCTTC.

The chain recombines TRBV13 with TRBJ2-7; tentatively, D is TRBD1 (6 bases). CDR1 and CDR2 (germline): PRHDT, FYEKMQ (reference sequence). V dropped 6 bases and J dropped 3 bases, with 18 bases sitting between them. The CDR3 has 15 residues. CDR3 sequence (DNA): TGTGCCAGCAGTTATTCCAGGGGAGTGGGCTACGAGCAGTACTTC. It specifies CASSYSRGVGYEQYF.

The rearrangement joins TRBV24-1 to TRBJ2-5; TRBD2 agrees at 8 bases. CDR1 and CDR2 (germline): KGHDR, SFDVKD. V trimming: 6 bases; J trimming: 1 base; junction bases outside the gene matches: 3. The CDR3 contains 14 residues. The CDR3 DNA reads TGTGCCACCAGTCCGGGGGGGGTCCAAGAGACCCAGTACTTC. Translating gives CATSPGGVQETQYF.

The V and J genes are TRBV7-2 and TRBJ2-3, with 8 bases matching TRBD2. Trimming at V came to 0 bases and at J to 0 bases, leaving 5 bases not matched to a gene. CDR3 length equals 17 residues. The V gene's germline CDR1 is SGHTA and CDR2 FQGNSA. CDR3 coding DNA: TGTGCCAGCAGCTTAGCCCTAGCGGGTGCTAGCACAGATACGCAGTATTTT. This sequence encodes CASSLALAGASTDTQYF.

V is TRBV27 and J is TRBJ2-4, with D uncertain. This CDR3 spans 15 amino acids. Per germline, CDR1 MNHEY and CDR2 SMNVEV (reference sequence). Trimming stripped 8 bases from V and 2 bases from J, with 16 bases between. The CDR3 nucleotides read TGTGCCAGCGCAGGACGGGTGGCGACCAAAAACATTCAGTACTTC. It encodes CASAGRVATKNIQYF.

The CDR3 loop reads CASSLGGRAGSQETQYF. In DNA, the CDR3 is TGTGCCAGCAGCTTGGGGGGACGGGCAGGGAGTCAAGAGACCCAGTACTTC. This chain links TRBV5-5 with TRBJ2-5; perhaps D is TRBD1 or TRBD2 (5 bases each). Germline V lookup: CDR1 SGHKS, CDR2 YYEKEE (reference sequence). This CDR3 is built from 17 residues. Trimming cost V 0 bases and J 2 bases, with 17 bases left between them.

This clone was seen a single time. The chain carries TRBV19 and TRBJ1-2; a weak D match, TRBD1 (6 bases). This CDR3 region has 15 residues. Germline CDR1 is LNHDA and CDR2 is SQIVND (reference sequence). V gave up 5 bases and J gave up 1 base, with 14 bases separating them. DNA of the CDR3: TGTGCCAGTAGTTTCCGGACAGAGCTTAACTATGGCTACACCTTC. Encoded protein: CASSFRTELNYGYTF.

This clone appeared a single time. This chain connects TRBV10-3 to TRBJ2-3; maybe TRBD2 (5 bases). The CDR3 runs to 13 residues. Trimming pared 3 bases from V and 3 bases from J, leaving 7 bases between. CDR1 is ENHRY and CDR2 is SYGVKD in the germline V gene. The CDR3 nucleotides are TGTGCCATCAGTGATCGAGGGACAGATACGCAGTATTTT. Its protein product is CAISDRGTDTQYF.

The chain is built from TRBV19 and TRBJ2-3; D uncertain. V lost 3 bases to trimming and J lost 0 bases, with 19 bases between them. This CDR3 contains 18 residues. Germline assignment: CDR1 LNHDA and CDR2 SQIVND (reference sequence). CDR3 DNA: TGTGCCAGTAGTATCTTCGACGGAATTTATTCTAGCACAGATACGCAGTATTTT. Encoded protein: CASSIFDGIYSSTDTQYF.

The chain recombines TRBV10-3 with TRBJ2-7, with 14 bases that match TRBD2. The CDR3 contains 15 residues. Germline CDR1 is ENHRY and CDR2 is SYGVKD. The V and J ends lost 7 bases and 5 bases, in that order; junction bases with no gene match: 7. Here the CDR3 DNA reads TGTGCCATCACCCGGACGGGACTAGCGGGAGACGAGCAGTACTTC. Translated, it gives CAITRTGLAGDEQYF.

This clone is a singleton in its sample. J is TRBJ1-1 and V is TRBV7-8; perhaps TRBD1 as D (5 bases). V was cut by 3 bases and J by 5 bases, with 16 bases left in between. Germline V gene data show CDR1 as SGHVS and CDR2 as FQNEAQ. This CDR3 spans 15 amino acids. The CDR3 DNA follows: TGTGCCAGCAGCTTCGTCGGGGGAATGGGGACTGAAGCTTTCTTT. Its protein product is CASSFVGGMGTEAFF.

The rearrangement links TRBV4-2 to TRBJ1-1; a weak D match, TRBD1 (6 bases). This CDR3 region has 15 residues. The germline V gene encodes CDR1 LGHNA and CDR2 YNFKEQ. V was trimmed by 0 bases and J by 5 bases, leaving 13 bases between them. CDR3 amino acids: CASSQESGGKTEAFF. Written as DNA, the CDR3 is TGTGCCAGCAGCCAAGAGTCCGGGGGCAAGACTGAAGCTTTCTTT.

This chain uses TRBV12-3 or TRBV12-4 with TRBJ1-1; D ambiguous. This CDR3 is 11 amino acids long. V was shortened by 5 bases and J by 7 bases, with 8 bases between the two germline ends. The CDR3 spells CASSLGNEAFF. CDR3 nucleotides: TGTGCCAGCAGTCTGGGAAATGAAGCTTTCTTT.